This TCR beta chain was captured by sequencing in a study of T-cell memory formation after mild COVID-19. Overall study context: TCR clusters largely stayed donor specific.

The V gene's germline CDR1 is SGHNT and CDR2 YYREEE (reference sequence). Trimming removed 3 bases at V and 8 bases at J, with 14 bases between. This CDR3 is 13 amino acids long. Overall study results and limits: Clones contracting day 15 to 85 were balanced CD4/CD8; later expanders leaned CD4+. Among CD4+ contracting clones, most were CM and EM, and CD8+ ones EMRA. Pre-infection memory showed some responding clones, and this suggested that cross-reactive memory joined.

TCRdb re-called the 5' RACE reads through MiXCR, storing one row per CDR3 protein. In the table there are more than 150,000 distinct CDR3 sequences, less than 20% of which are singletons. To note about this clonotype: The antigen is not known.

This sequence originates from a man between 18 and 29 years old who had mild COVID-19 (a few samples of this study predate the infection). Cell type and time point are not known. This chain connects TRBV5-4 to TRBJ1-1; D ambiguous. The sequenced sample consisted of PBMCs or a T cell subset sorted from them (not recorded which). The CDR3 spells CASSSQRTYEAFF. The CDR3 DNA reads TGTGCCAGCAGCTCTCAGAGAACCTACGAAGCTTTCTTT.